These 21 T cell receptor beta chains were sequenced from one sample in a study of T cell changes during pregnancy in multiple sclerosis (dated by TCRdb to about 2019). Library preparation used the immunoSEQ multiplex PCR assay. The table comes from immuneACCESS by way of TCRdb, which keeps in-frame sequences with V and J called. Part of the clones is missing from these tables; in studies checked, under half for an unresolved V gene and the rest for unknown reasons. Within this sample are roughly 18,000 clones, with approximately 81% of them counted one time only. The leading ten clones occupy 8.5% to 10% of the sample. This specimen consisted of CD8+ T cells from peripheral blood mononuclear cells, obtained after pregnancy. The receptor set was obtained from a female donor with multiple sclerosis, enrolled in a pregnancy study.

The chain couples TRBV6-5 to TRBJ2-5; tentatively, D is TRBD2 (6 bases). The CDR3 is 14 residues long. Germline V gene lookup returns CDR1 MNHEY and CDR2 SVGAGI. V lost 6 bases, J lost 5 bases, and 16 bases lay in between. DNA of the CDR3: TGTGCCAGCAGCCGTGGGACTGATGTGGAGACCCAGTACTTC. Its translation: CASSRGTDVETQYF.

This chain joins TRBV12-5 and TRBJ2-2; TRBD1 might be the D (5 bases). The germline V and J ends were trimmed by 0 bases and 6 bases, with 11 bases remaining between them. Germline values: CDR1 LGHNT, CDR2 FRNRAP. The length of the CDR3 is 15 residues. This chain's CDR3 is CASGLVQERSGELFF. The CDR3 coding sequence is TGTGCTAGTGGTTTGGTACAGGAGCGCTCCGGGGAGCTGTTTTTT.

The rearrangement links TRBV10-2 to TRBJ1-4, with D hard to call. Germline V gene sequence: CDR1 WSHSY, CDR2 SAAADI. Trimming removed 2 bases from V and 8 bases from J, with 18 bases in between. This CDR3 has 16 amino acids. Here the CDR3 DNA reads TGCGCCAGCAGTGAGCCGAGACCCGGAGGGTTCGAAAAACTGTTTTTT. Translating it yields CASSEPRPGGFEKLFF.

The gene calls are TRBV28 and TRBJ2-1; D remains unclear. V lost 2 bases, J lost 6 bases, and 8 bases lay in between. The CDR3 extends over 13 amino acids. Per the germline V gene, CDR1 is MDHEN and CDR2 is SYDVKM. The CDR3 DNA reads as TGTGCCAGCAGTTTAGATCCCGGCAATGAGCAGTTCTTC. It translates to CASSLDPGNEQFF.

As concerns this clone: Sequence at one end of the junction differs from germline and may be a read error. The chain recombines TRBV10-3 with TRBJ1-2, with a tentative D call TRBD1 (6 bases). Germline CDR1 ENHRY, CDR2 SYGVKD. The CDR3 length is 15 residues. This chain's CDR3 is CAIYGQTTSNYGYTF. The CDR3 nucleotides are TGTGCCATTTACGGACAGACGACATCTAATTATGGCTACACCTTC.

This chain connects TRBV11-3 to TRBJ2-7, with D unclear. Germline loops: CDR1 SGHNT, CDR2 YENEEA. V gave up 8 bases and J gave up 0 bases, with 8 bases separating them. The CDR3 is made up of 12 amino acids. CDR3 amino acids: CASGDLSYEQYF. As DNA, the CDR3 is TGTGCCAGCGGAGACCTCTCCTACGAGCAGTACTTC.

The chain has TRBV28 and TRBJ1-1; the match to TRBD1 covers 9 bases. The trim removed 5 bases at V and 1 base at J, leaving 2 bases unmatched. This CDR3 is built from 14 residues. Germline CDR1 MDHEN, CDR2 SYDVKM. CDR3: CASSLGQGNTEAFF. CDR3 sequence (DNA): TGTGCCAGCAGTCTGGGACAGGGGAACACTGAAGCTTTCTTT.

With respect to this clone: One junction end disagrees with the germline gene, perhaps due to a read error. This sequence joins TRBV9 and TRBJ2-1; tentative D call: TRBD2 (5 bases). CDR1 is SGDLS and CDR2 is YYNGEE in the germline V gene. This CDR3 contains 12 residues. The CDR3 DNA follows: TGTGCCAGCAGCGCCCAACTAGAAGTTCAGGTCTTC. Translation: CASSAQLEVQVF.

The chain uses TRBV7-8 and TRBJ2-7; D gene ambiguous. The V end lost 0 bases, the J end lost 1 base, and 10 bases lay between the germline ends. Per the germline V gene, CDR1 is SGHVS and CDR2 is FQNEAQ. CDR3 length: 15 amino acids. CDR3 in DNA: TGTGCCAGCAGCTTAGCGTCGTTTATGTCCTACGAGCAGTACTTC. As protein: CASSLASFMSYEQYF.

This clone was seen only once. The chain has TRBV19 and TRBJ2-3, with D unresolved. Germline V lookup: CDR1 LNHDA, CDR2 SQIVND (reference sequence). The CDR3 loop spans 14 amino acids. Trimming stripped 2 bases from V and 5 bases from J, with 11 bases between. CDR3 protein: CASSINLVEDTQYF. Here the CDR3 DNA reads TGTGCCAGTAGTATAAACCTAGTAGAAGATACGCAGTATTTT.

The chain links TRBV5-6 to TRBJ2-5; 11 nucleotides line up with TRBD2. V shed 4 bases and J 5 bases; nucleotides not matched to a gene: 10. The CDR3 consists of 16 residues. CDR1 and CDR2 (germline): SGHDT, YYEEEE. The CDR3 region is CASSPIAGGQSETQYF. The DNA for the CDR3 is TGTGCCAGCAGCCCTATAGCGGGGGGGCAGTCGGAGACCCAGTACTTC.

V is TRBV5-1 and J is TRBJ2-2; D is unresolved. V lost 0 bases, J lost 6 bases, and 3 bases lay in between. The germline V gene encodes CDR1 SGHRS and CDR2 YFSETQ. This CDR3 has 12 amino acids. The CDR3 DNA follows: TGCGCCAGCAGCTTGGTATCCGGGGAGCTGTTTTTT. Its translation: CASSLVSGELFF.

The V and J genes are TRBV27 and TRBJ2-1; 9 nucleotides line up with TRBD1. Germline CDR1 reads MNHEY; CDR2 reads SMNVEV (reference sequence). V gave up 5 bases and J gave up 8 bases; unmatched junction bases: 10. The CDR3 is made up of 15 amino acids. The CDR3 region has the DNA TGTGCCAGCAGTCCCCCTTCCGGGACAGGGTATGAGCAGTTCTTC. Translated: CASSPPSGTGYEQFF.

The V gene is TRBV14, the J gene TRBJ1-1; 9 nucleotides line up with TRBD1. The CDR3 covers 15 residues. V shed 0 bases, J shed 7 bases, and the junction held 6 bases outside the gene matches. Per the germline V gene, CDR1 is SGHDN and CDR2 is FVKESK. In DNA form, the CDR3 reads TGTGCCAGCAGCCAAGATAGTACAGGGGGCTTTGAAGCTTTCTTT. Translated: CASSQDSTGGFEAFF.

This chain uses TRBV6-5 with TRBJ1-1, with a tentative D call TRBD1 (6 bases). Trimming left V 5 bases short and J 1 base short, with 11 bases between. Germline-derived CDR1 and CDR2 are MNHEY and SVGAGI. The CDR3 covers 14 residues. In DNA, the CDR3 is TGTGCCAGCAGTCCCGAGGGACAGAACACTGAAGCTTTCTTT. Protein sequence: CASSPEGQNTEAFF.

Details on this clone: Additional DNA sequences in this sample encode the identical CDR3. This CDR3 is CASSLGSSGNTIYF. The CDR3 DNA sequence: TGTGCCAGCAGCTTAGGATCTTCTGGAAACACCATATATTTT. The V gene is TRBV13, the J gene TRBJ1-3, with D unresolved. The CDR3 extends over 14 amino acids. Trimming removed 0 bases from V and 1 base from J, with 4 bases in between. Germline lookup yields CDR1 PRHDT and CDR2 FYEKMQ (reference sequence).

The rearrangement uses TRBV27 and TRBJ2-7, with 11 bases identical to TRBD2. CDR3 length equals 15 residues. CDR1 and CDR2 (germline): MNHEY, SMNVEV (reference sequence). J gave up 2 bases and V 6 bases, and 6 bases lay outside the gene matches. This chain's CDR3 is CASSSPGLAAYEQYF. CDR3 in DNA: TGTGCCAGCAGCTCCCCGGGACTAGCGGCCTACGAGCAGTACTTC.

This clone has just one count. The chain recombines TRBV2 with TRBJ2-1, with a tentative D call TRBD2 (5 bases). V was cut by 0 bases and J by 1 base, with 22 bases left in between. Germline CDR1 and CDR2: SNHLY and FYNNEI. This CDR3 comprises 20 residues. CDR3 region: CASSEAREFGSAVSYNEQFF. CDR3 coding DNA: TGTGCCAGCAGTGAAGCGCGAGAATTCGGCTCAGCGGTTTCCTACAATGAGCAGTTCTTC.

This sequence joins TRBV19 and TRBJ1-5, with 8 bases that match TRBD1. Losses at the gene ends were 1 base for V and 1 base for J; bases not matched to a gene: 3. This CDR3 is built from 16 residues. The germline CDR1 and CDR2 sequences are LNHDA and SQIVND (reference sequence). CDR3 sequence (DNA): TGTGCCAGTAGTATAGCACAGGGGGAGAGCAATCAGCCCCAGCATTTT. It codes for CASSIAQGESNQPQHF.

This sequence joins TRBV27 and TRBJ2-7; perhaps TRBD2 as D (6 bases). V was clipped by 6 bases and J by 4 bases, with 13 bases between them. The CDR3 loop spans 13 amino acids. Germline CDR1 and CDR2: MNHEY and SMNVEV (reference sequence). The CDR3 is CASSPPSGYEQYF. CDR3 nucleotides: TGTGCCAGCAGCCCCCCCAGCGGGTACGAGCAGTACTTC.

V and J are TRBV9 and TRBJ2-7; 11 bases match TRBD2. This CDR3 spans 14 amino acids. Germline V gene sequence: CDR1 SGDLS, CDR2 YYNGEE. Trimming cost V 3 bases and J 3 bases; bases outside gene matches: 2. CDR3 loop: CASSGGLADYEQYF. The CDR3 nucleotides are TGTGCCAGCAGCGGGGGACTAGCGGACTACGAGCAGTACTTC.